This T cell receptor beta chain was captured by sequencing in a study of neurological immune-mediated disorders. Notes on the study in general: The absence of shared CDR3 amino acid sequences among expanded clones across subjects suggests private repertoires in all groups.

Germline V gene lookup returns CDR1 SGHRS and CDR2 YFSETQ. Trimming at V came to 4 bases and at J to 5 bases, leaving 13 bases not matched to a gene. This CDR3 region has 17 residues. This clonotype was seen ten or more times. The antigen remains unidentified. Unsorted libraries were derived from 2 million PBMCs stored at -80 C. The cDNA was generated by 5'RACE with 10-nucleotide random UMIs. Over 160 million TCR-beta sequences from 15-18 subjects were obtained in each sequencing run. MiXCR, run by TCRdb on the 5' RACE reads, gives a single entry per CDR3 protein. This sample has under 30,000 distinct CDR3 sequences, with more than 6% found just once.

Material: PBMCs. The gene calls are TRBV5-1 and TRBJ2-2, with 8 positions matching TRBD2. The TCR originated in a woman in her thirties or forties in good health. As DNA, the CDR3 is TGCGCCAGCAGCCAGGGCCCCAGCGGGAGTGGGACCGGGGAGCTGTTTTTT. It specifies CASSQGPSGSGTGELFF. Using reference TRBV5-1 and TRBJ2-2 for the parts outside the CDR3, the full variable domain is KAGVTQTPRYLIKTRGQQVTLSCSPISGHRSVSWYQQTPGQGLQFLFEYFSETQRNKGNFPGRFSGRQFSNSRSEMNVSTLELGDSALYLCASSQGPSGSGTGELFFGEGSRLTVL.